This is a list of T cell receptor beta chains from one sample in a study of a mutant IDH1 vaccine in newly diagnosed glioma. These TCRs' antigens remain unknown. Assay: immunoSEQ multiplex PCR; the TCRdb copy retains only in-frame clones and omits some. There are about 90,000 clones in the sample; roughly 90% occur only once, and roughly 0.74% lies in the top ten. This sample comprised PBMCs, obtained from a glioma patient whose treatment included an IDH1 peptide vaccine. These receptors originate from a woman aged 50 to 60 with glioma. CDR3s include the opening cysteine and the closing phenylalanine or tryptophan. A D gene is named only where the DNA matches it firmly. The listing skips clone size in some rows; elsewhere it reads once, few, many or a size class.

NA | TRBJ2-1 | TRBV19 | NA | TGTGCCAGTAGTATAGGGGGCCCATACAATGAGCAGTTCTTC | CASSIGGPYNEQFF
NA | TRBJ2-1 | TRBV29-1 | NA | TGCAGCACCGAGAGGGGTTACAATGAGCAGTTCTTC | CSTERGYNEQFF
TRBD2 | TRBJ2-7 | TRBV18 | NA | TGTGCCAGCTCACCAGGACTAGCGGGAGGCTACGAGCAGTACTTC | CASSPGLAGGYEQYF
TRBD1 | TRBJ1-4 | TRBV11-3 | NA | TGTGCCAGCTTGGGAGACAGGGGTAATGAAAAACTGTTTTTT | CASLGDRGNEKLFF
NA | TRBJ1-2 | TRBV28 | NA | TGTGCCAGCAGTCATCTGGAGTTAGCTAACTATGGCTACACCTTC | CASSHLELANYGYTF
TRBD2 | TRBJ2-1 | TRBV5-1 | once | TGCGCCAGCAGCTTGAGAAGCGGGAGAGAAAATGAGCAGTTCTTC | CASSLRSGRENEQFF
TRBD2 | TRBJ2-1 | TRBV9 | NA | TGTGCCAGCAGCGCAAGCGGGAGCTCCTACAATGAGCAGTTCTTC | CASSASGSSYNEQFF
TRBD1 | TRBJ1-1 | TRBV29-1 | NA | TGCAGCGTTGAATTACAGGGGAAGACTGAAGCTTTCTTT | CSVELQGKTEAFF
NA | TRBJ2-7 | TRBV9 | NA | TGTGCCAGCAGCGTGGCCCCGGGGGGCCCCTACGAGCAGTACTTC | CASSVAPGGPYEQYF
TRBD1 | TRBJ1-5 | TRBV7-9 | NA | TGTGCCAGCAGCTGGACAGGGGATCAGCCCCAGCATTTT | CASSWTGDQPQHF
NA | TRBJ2-7 | TRBV6-6 | NA | TGTGCCAGCAGTTATACCTCCTACGAGCAGTACTTC | CASSYTSYEQYF
NA | TRBJ1-1 | TRBV30 | few | TGTGCCTGGAGCCGACAGATGAACACTGAAGCTTTCTTT | CAWSRQMNTEAFF
TRBD2 | TRBJ2-1 | TRBV4-1 | once | TGCGCCAGCAGCCAATTTAGCGGGAGGACCTTCTCCTACAATGAGCAGTTCTTC | CASSQFSGRTFSYNEQFF
NA | TRBJ1-3 | TRBV11-2 | few | TGTGCCAGTTCCGGGATCTCTGGAAACACCATATATTTT | CASSGISGNTIYF
NA | TRBJ2-2 | TRBV15 | once | TGTGCCACCAGCCCGGGGTTCGGCGGGGAGCTGTTTTTT | CATSPGFGGELFF
TRBD2 | TRBJ2-1 | TRBV27 | NA | TGTGCCAGCAGTTTATCCGCTAGCGGGAGGGTGGATGAGCAGTTCTTC | CASSLSASGRVDEQFF
NA | TRBJ2-1 | TRBV5-1 | NA | TGCGCCAGTTTGGACCCAAGCTCCTACAATGAGCAGTTCTTC | CASLDPSSYNEQFF
TRBD1 | TRBJ2-3 | TRBV9 | NA | TGTGCCAGCAGCGAGAACAGGGGGCATACGCAGTATTTT | CASSENRGHTQYF
TRBD2 | TRBJ2-1 | TRBV27 | NA | TGTGCCAGCAGACCGGGACTACCCTACAATGAGCAGTTCTTC | CASRPGLPYNEQFF
NA | TRBJ2-5 | TRBV5-1 | NA | TGCGCCAGCAGCTTGGGACTTCGGAAGGAGACCCAGTACTTC | CASSLGLRKETQYF
NA | TRBJ2-5 | TRBV7-3 | NA | TGTGCCAGCAGCTTATCAGGGCGGGCGGAGACCCAGTACTTC | CASSLSGRAETQYF
NA | TRBJ2-7 | TRBV10-3 | NA | TGTGCCATCAGTGATTTCGGGGCGGAGCAGTACTTC | CAISDFGAEQYF
TRBD1 | TRBJ1-5 | TRBV7-3 | NA | TGTGCCAGCAGCTGGAACGACAGGGAGTATAGCAATCAGCCCCAGCATTTT | CASSWNDREYSNQPQHF